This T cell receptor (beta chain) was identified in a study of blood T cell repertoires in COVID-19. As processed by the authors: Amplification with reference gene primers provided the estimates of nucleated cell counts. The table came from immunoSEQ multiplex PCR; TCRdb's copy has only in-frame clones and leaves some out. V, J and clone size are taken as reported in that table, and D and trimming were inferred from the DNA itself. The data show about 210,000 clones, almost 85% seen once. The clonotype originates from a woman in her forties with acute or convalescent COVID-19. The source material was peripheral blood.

The CDR3: CASSLGGTRNTEAFF. The DNA of the CDR3 is TGTGCCAGCAGCTTAGGTGGGACACGGAACACTGAAGCTTTCTTT. The chain couples TRBV11-2 to TRBJ1-1; D possibly corresponds to TRBD1 (6 bases). The CDR3 spans 15 residues. From germline, CDR1 is SGHAT and CDR2 FQNNGV. Trimming cost V 1 base and J 1 base, with 10 bases left between them.